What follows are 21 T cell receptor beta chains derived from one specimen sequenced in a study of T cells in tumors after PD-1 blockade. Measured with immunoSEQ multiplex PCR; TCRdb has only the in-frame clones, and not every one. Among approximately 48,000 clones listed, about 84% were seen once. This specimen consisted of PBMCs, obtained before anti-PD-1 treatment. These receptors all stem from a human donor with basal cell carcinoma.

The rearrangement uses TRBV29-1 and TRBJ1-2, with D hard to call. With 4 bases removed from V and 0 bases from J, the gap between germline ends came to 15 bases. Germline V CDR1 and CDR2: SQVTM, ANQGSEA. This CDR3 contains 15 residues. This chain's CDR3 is CSVGGDAQTNYGYTF. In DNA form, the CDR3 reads TGCAGCGTTGGAGGAGATGCCCAAACTAACTATGGCTACACCTTC.

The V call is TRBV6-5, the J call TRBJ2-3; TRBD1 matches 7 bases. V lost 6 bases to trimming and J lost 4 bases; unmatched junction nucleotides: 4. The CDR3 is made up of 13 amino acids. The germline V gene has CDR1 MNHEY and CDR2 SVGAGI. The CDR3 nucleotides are TGTGCCAGCAGAAGTACAGGGGCAGATACGCAGTATTTT. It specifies CASRSTGADTQYF.

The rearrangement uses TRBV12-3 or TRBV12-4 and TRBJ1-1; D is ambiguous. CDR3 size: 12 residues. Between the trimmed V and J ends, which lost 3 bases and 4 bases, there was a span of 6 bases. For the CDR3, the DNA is TGTGCCAGCAGTTTTTTTGGCACTGAAGCTTTCTTT. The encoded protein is CASSFFGTEAFF.

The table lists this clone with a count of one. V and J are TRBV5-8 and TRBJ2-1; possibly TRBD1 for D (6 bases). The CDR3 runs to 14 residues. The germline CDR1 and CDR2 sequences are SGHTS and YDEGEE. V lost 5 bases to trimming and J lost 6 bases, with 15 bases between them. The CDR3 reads CASRRVRGGNEQFF. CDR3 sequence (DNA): TGTGCCAGCAGACGAGTCAGGGGTGGCAATGAGCAGTTCTTC.

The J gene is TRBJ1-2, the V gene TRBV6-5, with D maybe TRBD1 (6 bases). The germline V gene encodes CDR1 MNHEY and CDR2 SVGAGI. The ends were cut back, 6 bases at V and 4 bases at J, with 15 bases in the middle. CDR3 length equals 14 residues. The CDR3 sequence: CASRETGLRYGYTF. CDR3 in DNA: TGTGCCAGCAGGGAGACAGGTCTACGCTATGGCTACACCTTC.

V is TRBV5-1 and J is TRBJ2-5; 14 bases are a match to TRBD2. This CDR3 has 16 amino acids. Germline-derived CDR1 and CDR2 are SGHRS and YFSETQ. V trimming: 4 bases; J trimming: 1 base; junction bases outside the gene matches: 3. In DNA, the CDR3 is TGCGCCAGCAGCCGAGGGACTAGCGGGGGCCAAGAGACCCAGTACTTC. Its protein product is CASSRGTSGGQETQYF.

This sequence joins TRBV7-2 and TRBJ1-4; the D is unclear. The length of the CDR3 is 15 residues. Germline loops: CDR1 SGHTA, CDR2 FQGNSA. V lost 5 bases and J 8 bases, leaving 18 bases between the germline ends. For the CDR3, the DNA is TGTGCCAGCAGCCCCATGCCCGAGGTGTTCGAAAAACTGTTTTTT. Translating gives CASSPMPEVFEKLFF.

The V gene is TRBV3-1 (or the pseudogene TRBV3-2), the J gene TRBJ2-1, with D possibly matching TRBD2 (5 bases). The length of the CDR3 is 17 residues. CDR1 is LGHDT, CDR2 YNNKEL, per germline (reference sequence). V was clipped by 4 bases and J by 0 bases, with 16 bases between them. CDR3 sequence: CASSPPAGRSSYNEQFF. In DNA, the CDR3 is TGTGCCAGCAGCCCTCCCGCGGGTCGTAGCTCCTACAATGAGCAGTTCTTC.

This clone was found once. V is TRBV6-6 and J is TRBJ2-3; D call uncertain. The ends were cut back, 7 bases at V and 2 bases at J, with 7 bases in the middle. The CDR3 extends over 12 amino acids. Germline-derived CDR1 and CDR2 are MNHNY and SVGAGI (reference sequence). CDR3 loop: CASTRDTDTQYF. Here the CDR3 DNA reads TGTGCCAGCACCAGAGACACAGATACGCAGTATTTT.

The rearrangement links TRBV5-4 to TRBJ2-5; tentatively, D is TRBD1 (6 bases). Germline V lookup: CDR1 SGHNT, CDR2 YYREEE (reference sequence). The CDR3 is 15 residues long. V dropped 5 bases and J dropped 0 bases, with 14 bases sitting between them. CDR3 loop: CASSSSGTHQETQYF. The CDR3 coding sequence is TGTGCCAGCAGTTCGTCTGGGACACACCAAGAGACCCAGTACTTC.

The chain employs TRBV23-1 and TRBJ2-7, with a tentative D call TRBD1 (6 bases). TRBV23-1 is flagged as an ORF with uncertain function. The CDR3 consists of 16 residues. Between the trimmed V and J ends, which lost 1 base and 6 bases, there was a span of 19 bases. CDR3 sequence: CASSQLLCRTEGEQYF. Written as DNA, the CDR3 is TGCGCCAGCAGTCAATTGTTGTGTCGGACAGAGGGCGAGCAGTACTTC.

CDR3 DNA sequence: TGTGCCACCAGTGGTCCGAACTCCAATGAGCAGTTCTTC. Translated, it gives CATSGPNSNEQFF. V usage is TRBV24-1 and J usage is TRBJ2-1; D ambiguous. The ends were cut back, 5 bases at V and 6 bases at J, with 10 bases in the middle. CDR3 size: 13 residues. Germline values: CDR1 KGHDR, CDR2 SFDVKD.

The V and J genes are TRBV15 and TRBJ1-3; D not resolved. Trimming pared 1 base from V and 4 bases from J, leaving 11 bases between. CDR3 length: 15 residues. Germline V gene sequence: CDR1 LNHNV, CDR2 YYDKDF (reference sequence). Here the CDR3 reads CATSRVRGAGNTIYF. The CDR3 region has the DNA TGTGCCACCAGCAGAGTACGGGGAGCAGGAAACACCATATATTTT.

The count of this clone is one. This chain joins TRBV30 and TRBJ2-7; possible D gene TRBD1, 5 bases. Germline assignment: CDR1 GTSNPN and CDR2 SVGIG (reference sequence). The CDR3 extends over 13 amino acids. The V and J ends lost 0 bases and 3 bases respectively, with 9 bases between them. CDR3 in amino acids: CAWSVGPYYEQYF. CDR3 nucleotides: TGTGCCTGGAGTGTGGGGCCCTACTACGAGCAGTACTTC.

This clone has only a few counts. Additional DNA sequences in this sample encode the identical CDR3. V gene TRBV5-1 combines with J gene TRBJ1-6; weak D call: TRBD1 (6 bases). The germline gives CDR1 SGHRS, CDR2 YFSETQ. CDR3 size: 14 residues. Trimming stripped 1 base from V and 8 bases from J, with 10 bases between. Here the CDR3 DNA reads TGCGCCAGCAGCTTGTCCCCAGGGGATTCACCCCTCCACTTT. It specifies CASSLSPGDSPLHF.

The CDR3 sequence: CASSFGGTYNEQFF. The CDR3 nucleotides read TGCGCCAGCAGCTTTGGGGGAACCTACAATGAGCAGTTCTTC. The chain uses TRBV5-1 and TRBJ2-1; the D call may be TRBD1 or TRBD2 (5 bases each). Germline CDR1 reads SGHRS; CDR2 reads YFSETQ. Trimming shortened V by 2 bases and J by 2 bases, and 8 bases separated the two germline ends. The CDR3 spans 14 residues.

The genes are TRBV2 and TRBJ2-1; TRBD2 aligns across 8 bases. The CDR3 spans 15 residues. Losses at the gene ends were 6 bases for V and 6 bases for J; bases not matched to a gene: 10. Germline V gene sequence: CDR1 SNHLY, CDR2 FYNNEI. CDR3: CASRDGRGAPNEQFF. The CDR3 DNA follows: TGTGCCAGCAGGGACGGGCGGGGGGCCCCCAATGAGCAGTTCTTC. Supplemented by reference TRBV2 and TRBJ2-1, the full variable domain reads EPEVTQTPSHQVTQMGQEVILRCVPISNHLYFYWYRQILGQKVEFLVSFYNNEISEKSEIFDDQFSVERPDGSNFTLKIRSTKLEDSAMYFCASRDGRGAPNEQFFGPGTRLTVL.

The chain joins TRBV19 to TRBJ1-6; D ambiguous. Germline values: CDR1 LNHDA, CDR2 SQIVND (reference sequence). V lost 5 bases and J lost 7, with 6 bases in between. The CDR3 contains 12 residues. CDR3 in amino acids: CASSLRNSPLHF. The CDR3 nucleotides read TGTGCCAGTAGTTTGAGGAATTCACCCCTCCACTTT.

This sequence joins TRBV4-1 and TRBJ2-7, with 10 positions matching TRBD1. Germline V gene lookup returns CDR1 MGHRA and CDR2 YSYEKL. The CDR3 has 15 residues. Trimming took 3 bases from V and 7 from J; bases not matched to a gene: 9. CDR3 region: CASSHHGTGVEEQYF. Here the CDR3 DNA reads TGCGCCAGCAGCCATCACGGGACAGGGGTGGAAGAGCAGTACTTC.

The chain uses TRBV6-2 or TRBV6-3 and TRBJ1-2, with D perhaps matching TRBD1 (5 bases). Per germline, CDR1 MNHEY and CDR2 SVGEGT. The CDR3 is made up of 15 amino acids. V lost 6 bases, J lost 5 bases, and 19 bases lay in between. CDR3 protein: CASSDASGRLYGYTF. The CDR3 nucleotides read TGTGCCAGCAGCGACGCCTCGGGACGGCTTTATGGCTACACCTTC.

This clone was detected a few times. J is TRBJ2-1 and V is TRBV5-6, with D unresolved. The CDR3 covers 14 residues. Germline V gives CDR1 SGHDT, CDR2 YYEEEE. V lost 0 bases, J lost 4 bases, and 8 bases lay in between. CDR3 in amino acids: CASSLGGSYNEQFF. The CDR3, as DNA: TGTGCCAGCAGCTTGGGGGGTAGTTACAATGAGCAGTTCTTC.